These 28 T cell receptor beta chains were sequenced from one sample in a study of blood T cell repertoires in COVID-19. Sequencing used immunoSEQ multiplex PCR; TCRdb keeps in-frame clones, though not all of them. Of approximately 300,000 clones in the sample, 87% were seen once. Sequenced sample: peripheral blood. These receptors came from a man between 18 and 35 years old with active or convalescent COVID-19.

J is TRBJ2-5 and V is TRBV5-1; D might be TRBD2 (5 bases). Trimming removed 1 base from V and 4 bases from J, with 23 bases in between. Germline V gives CDR1 SGHRS, CDR2 YFSETQ. This CDR3 region has 18 residues. The CDR3 nucleotides read TGCGCCAGCAGCTTGCCTACAGAGGGCCTGGAGGTATTAGAGACCCAGTACTTC. Protein sequence: CASSLPTEGLEVLETQYF.

The CDR3 region is CASSADRATYNEQFF. The CDR3 DNA follows: TGTGCCAGCAGCGCGGACAGGGCCACCTACAATGAGCAGTTCTTC. The gene calls are TRBV5-6 and TRBJ2-1; 8 bases fit TRBD1. The CDR3 is 15 residues long. Germline V gene data show CDR1 as SGHDT and CDR2 as YYEEEE. Trimming at V came to 4 bases and at J to 2 bases, leaving 5 bases not matched to a gene. The full variable domain, completed using reference TRBV5-6 and TRBJ2-1, is DAGVTQSPTHLIKTRGQQVTLRCSPKSGHDTVSWYQQALGQGPQFIFQYYEEEERQRGNFPDRFSGHQFPNYSSELNVNALLLGDSALYLCASSADRATYNEQFFGPGTRLTVL.

The chain combines TRBV19 with TRBJ1-4; 9 bases map to TRBD1. The CDR3 totals 15 residues. Germline V gives CDR1 LNHDA, CDR2 SQIVND (reference sequence). V trimming: 6 bases; J trimming: 5 bases; junction bases outside the gene matches: 7. CDR3 coding DNA: TGTGCCAGTAGATTTACCGGGACAGGGAATGAAAAACTGTTTTTT. Residues: CASRFTGTGNEKLFF.

This rearrangement joins TRBV6-5 to TRBJ2-3, with 7 nucleotides matching TRBD2. Germline CDR1 MNHEY, CDR2 SVGAGI. V lost 10 bases to trimming and J lost 2 bases; unmatched junction nucleotides: 3. The CDR3 consists of 12 residues. CDR3 in amino acids: CATGGNTDTQYF. The CDR3 DNA follows: TGTGCCACGGGGGGTAACACAGATACGCAGTATTTT.

The chain links TRBV28 to TRBJ2-1; D uncertain. The germline gives CDR1 MDHEN, CDR2 SYDVKM. V lost 6 bases and J 12 bases, leaving 15 bases between the germline ends. The length of the CDR3 is 12 residues. The CDR3 region is CASRPIHGRQFF. The DNA of the CDR3 is TGTGCCAGCAGACCAATCCATGGCAGGCAGTTCTTC.

The V call is TRBV19, the J call TRBJ2-1, with 9 nucleotides matching TRBD1. CDR3 length: 15 residues. The V segment lost 6 bases and the J segment 9 bases; nucleotides outside the gene matches: 12. Germline V lookup: CDR1 LNHDA, CDR2 SQIVND (reference sequence). The DNA for the CDR3 is TGTGCCAGTAGCTCCCAAAAGACAGGGGGGAGTGAGCAGTTCTTC. It translates to CASSSQKTGGSEQFF.

V and J are TRBV25-1 and TRBJ1-4, with 8 bases that match TRBD1. Trimming at V came to 3 bases and at J to 6 bases, leaving 6 bases not matched to a gene. The CDR3 sequence is 15 residues long. Germline V gene data show CDR1 as MGHDK and CDR2 as SYGVNS. The CDR3 sequence: CASSDTGGSHEKLFF. The CDR3, as DNA: TGTGCCAGCAGTGACACAGGGGGATCACATGAAAAACTGTTTTTT.

This CDR3 reads CASSQGSGLENSPLHF. In nucleotides, the CDR3 is TGCGCCAGCAGCCAAGGGTCAGGGCTCGAGAATTCACCCCTCCACTTT. The gene calls are TRBV4-3 and TRBJ1-6; D perhaps matches TRBD1 (5 bases). The CDR3 is 16 amino acids. Germline CDR1 is LGHNA and CDR2 is YSLEER. V lost 1 base to trimming and J lost 7 bases, with 14 bases between them.

V is TRBV27 and J is TRBJ2-4, with 7 bases identical to TRBD2. The CDR3 covers 14 residues. Germline V gene data show CDR1 as MNHEY and CDR2 as SMNVEV (reference sequence). V trimming: 4 bases; J trimming: 3 bases; junction bases outside the gene matches: 3. The CDR3: CASSSWGGKNIQYF. The CDR3 DNA reads as TGTGCCAGCAGTTCGTGGGGGGGCAAAAACATTCAGTACTTC.

Comment on this clone: Within the sample, other DNA sequences also encode this same CDR3. The rearrangement links TRBV5-1 to TRBJ2-1, with D perhaps matching TRBD2 (6 bases). The V and J ends lost 0 bases and 5 bases respectively, with 6 bases between them. Germline V lookup: CDR1 SGHRS, CDR2 YFSETQ. The CDR3 extends over 13 amino acids. CDR3 sequence: CASSLGGDNEQFF. The CDR3 region has the DNA TGCGCCAGCAGCTTGGGCGGGGACAATGAGCAGTTCTTC.

This clone was seen once. The chain joins TRBV27 to TRBJ1-2; 8 bases are a match to TRBD1. Trimming took 5 bases from V and 8 from J; bases not matched to a gene: 10. This CDR3 has 14 amino acids. Per germline, CDR1 MNHEY and CDR2 SMNVEV (reference sequence). CDR3 DNA sequence: TGTGCCAGCAGTCTAAGGGACAGGTCGTCGGGCTACACCTTC. The encoded protein is CASSLRDRSSGYTF.

The chain combines TRBV20-1 with TRBJ2-1, with D possibly TRBD1 on 6 matching bases. CDR1 is DFQATT and CDR2 is SNEGSKA in the germline V gene (reference sequence). This CDR3 spans 11 amino acids. Trimming removed 6 bases from V and 8 bases from J, with 11 bases in between. CDR3 DNA sequence: TGCAGTGCCCCGGACAGATATGAGCAGTTCTTC. Translating it yields CSAPDRYEQFF.

The chain carries TRBV18 and TRBJ1-4; 9 bases are a match to TRBD1. Looked up from germline, CDR1 is KGHSH and CDR2 is LQKENI. CDR3 length: 15 residues. V dropped 1 base and J dropped 8; count of bases not matched to a gene: 5. The CDR3 loop reads CASSPLGTGREKLFF. CDR3 sequence (DNA): TGTGCCAGCTCACCACTTGGGACAGGGCGGGAAAAACTGTTTTTT. Together with reference TRBV18 and TRBJ1-4, the CDR3 gives the full variable domain: NAGVMQNPRHLVRRRGQEARLRCSPMKGHSHVYWYRQLPEEGLKFMVYLQKENIIDESGMPKERFSAEFPKEGPSILRIQQVVRGDSAAYFCASSPLGTGREKLFFGSGTQLSVL.

This clone was seen only once. The chain uses TRBV5-1 and TRBJ1-1, with 9 bases that match TRBD1. The germline CDR1 and CDR2 sequences are SGHRS and YFSETQ. V lost 2 bases and J lost 0; bases outside the gene matches: 2. This CDR3 has 15 residues. The CDR3 nucleotides read TGCGCCAGCAGCTTCACAGGGGGCGTGAACACTGAAGCTTTCTTT. Amino acids: CASSFTGGVNTEAFF.

The chain joins TRBV6-6 to TRBJ2-7, with 13 bases aligning to TRBD2. V lost 5 bases, J lost 5 bases, and 6 bases stayed unmatched. Germline CDR1 is MNHNY and CDR2 is SVGAGI (reference sequence). The CDR3 loop spans 15 amino acids. The CDR3 region is CASSSLGTSGNEQYF. The DNA for the CDR3 is TGTGCCAGCAGTAGTCTAGGGACTAGCGGGAACGAGCAGTACTTC.

This chain uses TRBV11-2 with TRBJ1-2, with D maybe TRBD1 (5 bases). CDR3 length: 14 amino acids. Trimming stripped 4 bases from V and 4 bases from J, with 13 bases between. CDR1 is SGHAT, CDR2 FQNNGV, per germline. The CDR3 is CASSSGARGYGYTF. DNA for the CDR3: TGTGCCAGCAGCTCCGGGGCGCGGGGCTATGGCTACACCTTC.

This chain links TRBV7-2 with TRBJ2-1; a weak D match, TRBD2 (5 bases). Germline values: CDR1 SGHTA, CDR2 FQGNSA. Trimming took off 5 bases at V and 7 bases at J, with 15 bases between the two ends. The CDR3 runs 14 residues. CDR3 DNA: TGTGCCAGCAGCCAACGGAGAGGGTGGAATGAGCAGTTCTTC. Translation gives CASSQRRGWNEQFF.

The chain joins TRBV25-1 to TRBJ2-1, with TRBD1 as a possible D gene (5 bases). CDR1 is MGHDK, CDR2 SYGVNS, per germline. V was cut by 4 bases and J by 3 bases, with 13 bases left in between. This CDR3 has 15 residues. The CDR3 nucleotides are TGTGCCAGCAGTGCTAATAGGGGATTCTACAATGAGCAGTTCTTC. Protein: CASSANRGFYNEQFF.

The rearrangement uses TRBV2 and TRBJ2-2, with D tentatively TRBD2 (7 bases). The germline V gene encodes CDR1 SNHLY and CDR2 FYNNEI. CDR3 length equals 14 residues. V was shortened by 10 bases and J by 7 bases, with 19 bases between the two germline ends. For the CDR3, the DNA is TGTGCCACCCGACAGGACCCGGGAGGCGGGGAGCTGTTTTTT. Translated, it gives CATRQDPGGGELFF.

The chain carries TRBV3-1 (or the pseudogene TRBV3-2) and TRBJ1-3; D is unresolved. The germline V gene encodes CDR1 LGHDT and CDR2 YNNKEL (reference sequence). V shed 3 bases and J shed 3 bases, with 9 bases lying between them. The CDR3 covers 14 residues. The CDR3, as DNA: TGTGCCAGCAGCCAGCGGGCAGGTGGAAACACCATATATTTT. Its protein is CASSQRAGGNTIYF.

This clone appeared a single time. The chain links TRBV7-8 to TRBJ2-7, with TRBD2 identical over 10 bases. There are 17 residues in the CDR3. Germline V gene lookup returns CDR1 SGHVS and CDR2 FQNEAQ. Trimming removed 2 bases from V and 5 bases from J; junction bases left unmatched: 12. The CDR3 loop reads CASSLLLAGAPQDEQYF. DNA of the CDR3: TGTGCCAGCAGCTTACTCCTAGCGGGGGCCCCTCAAGACGAGCAGTACTTC. Using reference TRBV7-8 and TRBJ2-7 for the parts outside the CDR3, the full variable domain is GAGVSQSPRYKVAKRGQDVALRCDPISGHVSLFWYQQALGQGPEFLTYFQNEAQLDKSGLPSDRFFAERPEGSVSTLKIQRTQQEDSAVYLCASSLLLAGAPQDEQYFGPGTRLTVT.

The chain is built from TRBV19 and TRBJ2-7; perhaps TRBD2 as D (7 bases). Looked up from germline, CDR1 is LNHDA and CDR2 is SQIVND (reference sequence). V was pared by 2 bases and J by 6 bases, with 14 bases between. This CDR3 region has 14 residues. CDR3 in DNA: TGTGCCAGTAGTATATTGGGGGGGCGCGGCGAGCAGTACTTC. This sequence encodes CASSILGGRGEQYF.

The chain couples TRBV2 to TRBJ2-1; tentatively, D is TRBD2 (6 bases). CDR3 length equals 14 residues. Trimming removed 6 bases at V and 8 bases at J, with 17 bases between. Germline V gene sequence: CDR1 SNHLY, CDR2 FYNNEI. This CDR3 is CASRWVGGLDEQFF. The CDR3 nucleotides read TGTGCCAGCAGGTGGGTGGGGGGACTCGATGAGCAGTTCTTC.

The rearrangement uses TRBV10-3 and TRBJ2-7; weak D call: TRBD1 (5 bases). The CDR3 length is 14 residues. Germline V gives CDR1 ENHRY, CDR2 SYGVKD. V gave up 2 bases and J gave up 2 bases, with 10 bases separating them. CDR3 nucleotides: TGTGCCATCAGTGAGGGCAGGGTCACCTACGAGCAGTACTTC. It specifies CAISEGRVTYEQYF.

This chain joins TRBV28 and TRBJ1-5; 7 nucleotides agree with TRBD1. The length of the CDR3 is 15 residues. Germline assignment: CDR1 MDHEN and CDR2 SYDVKM. The junction had 9 bases not matched to a gene; V was cut back by 5 bases and J by 5 bases. CDR3 DNA: TGTGCCAGCAGTCCAACAGGGGTCAGGGATCAGCCCCAGCATTTT. Its translation: CASSPTGVRDQPQHF.

This clone came up once. This chain uses TRBV2 with TRBJ2-4; D possibly corresponds to TRBD1 (5 bases). V was pared by 6 bases and J by 3 bases, with 15 bases between. Germline-derived CDR1 and CDR2 are SNHLY and FYNNEI. The CDR3 loop spans 15 amino acids. The CDR3 bases are TGTGCCAGCAGCGCACCGACAGTTCACAAAAACATTCAGTACTTC. Residues: CASSAPTVHKNIQYF. Supplemented by reference TRBV2 and TRBJ2-4, the full variable domain reads EPEVTQTPSHQVTQMGQEVILRCVPISNHLYFYWYRQILGQKVEFLVSFYNNEISEKSEIFDDQFSVERPDGSNFTLKIRSTKLEDSAMYFCASSAPTVHKNIQYFGAGTRLSVL.

The V gene is TRBV7-7, the J gene TRBJ2-5, with TRBD1 matching 8 bases. The CDR3 sequence is 16 residues long. The junction had 9 bases not matched to a gene; V was cut back by 1 base and J by 5 bases. Germline V gene data show CDR1 as SSHAT and CDR2 as FNYEAQ (reference sequence). The CDR3 spells CASSLGLRTGLETQYF. CDR3 coding DNA: TGTGCCAGCAGCTTAGGCCTGAGGACAGGGTTGGAGACCCAGTACTTC.

The chain employs TRBV27 and TRBJ2-3, with D possibly TRBD2 on 5 matching bases. Trimming pared 4 bases from V and 2 bases from J, leaving 10 bases between. Germline V gene lookup returns CDR1 MNHEY and CDR2 SMNVEV (reference sequence). This CDR3 spans 14 amino acids. CDR3 amino acids: CASSSSGITDTQYF. In DNA form, the CDR3 reads TGTGCCAGCAGTTCCAGCGGCATCACAGATACGCAGTATTTT.